This TCR beta chain was documented in a study of T cells in Graves' hyperthyroidism and ophthalmopathy. Deletions cut 3 bases from V and 1 base from J, with 10 bases between. This CDR3 region has 15 residues. Newly diagnosed hyperthyroidism patients aged 18 to 65 years had disease lasting under 2 months. Reasons for excluding patients were uncontrolled infection, other autoimmune disease, pregnancy or lactation. Thyroid ultrasound, orbital computed tomography, clinical symptoms, and serum thyroxine and TRAb underpinned diagnoses. PBMCs stemmed from 10 ml fresh peripheral blood. RNA transcripts gave rise to amplified TCR beta CDR3 regions. The HTBI primer set served for first-round RT-PCR of the TCR CDR3. TCRdb re-derived calls from the multiplex PCR reads in MiXCR, one entry per CDR3 protein. The sample shows hundreds of thousands of distinct CDR3 sequences, around a sixth of them seen only once.

Sequencing input: blood. The sequence was obtained from a woman aged 18-29 years with Graves' hyperthyroidism that later progressed to Graves' ophthalmopathy. The chain recombines TRBV12-3 or TRBV12-4 with TRBJ1-5, with D uncertain. In DNA, the CDR3 is TGTGCCAGCAGTTTCGGAAGGGCAAGCAATCAGCCCCAGCATTTT. This encodes CASSFGRASNQPQHF.